This TCR beta chain came from a study of T cell responses to AZD1222 COVID-19 vaccine. Overall study findings and caveats: Donors, mostly white British, included more females; clonal diversity was possibly underestimated.

TCRdb's table, derived via immunoSEQ multiplex PCR, lists solely in-frame clones and lacks some. The sample includes 190,000 or so clones, more than 85% seen only once; the top ten take 3% to 3.5%. A remark on this clone: Its target is not known.

The sequence derives from an adult who received the AZD1222 COVID-19 vaccine. Material: peripheral blood, obtained 28 days after the second AZD1222 dose.

CDR3 nucleotides: TGTGCCAGCAGCCCTGACCGGGACAGCTACAATGAGCAGTTCTTC. This translates into CASSPDRDSYNEQFF. The chain employs TRBV7-2 and TRBJ2-1; 7 nucleotides align to TRBD1. V lost 5 bases and J lost 3; bases outside the gene matches: 7. From germline, CDR1 is SGHTA and CDR2 FQGNSA. The CDR3 is 15 amino acids.